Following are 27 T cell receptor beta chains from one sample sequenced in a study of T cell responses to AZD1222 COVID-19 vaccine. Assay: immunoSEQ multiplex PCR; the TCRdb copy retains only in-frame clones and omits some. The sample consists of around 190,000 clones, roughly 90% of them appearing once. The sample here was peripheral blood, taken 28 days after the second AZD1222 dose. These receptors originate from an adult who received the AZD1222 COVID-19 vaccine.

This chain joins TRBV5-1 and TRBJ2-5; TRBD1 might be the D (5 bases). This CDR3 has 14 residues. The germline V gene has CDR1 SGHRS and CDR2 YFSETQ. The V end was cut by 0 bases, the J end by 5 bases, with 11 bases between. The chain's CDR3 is CASSLGSGRETQYF. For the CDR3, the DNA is TGCGCCAGCAGCTTGGGATCAGGGCGGGAGACCCAGTACTTC.

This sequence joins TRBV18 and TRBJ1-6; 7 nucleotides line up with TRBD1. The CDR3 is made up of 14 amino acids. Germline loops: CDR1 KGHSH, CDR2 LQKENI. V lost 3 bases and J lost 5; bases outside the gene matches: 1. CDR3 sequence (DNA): TGTGCCAGCTCACCGGGACAGCATAATTCACCCCTCCACTTT. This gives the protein CASSPGQHNSPLHF.

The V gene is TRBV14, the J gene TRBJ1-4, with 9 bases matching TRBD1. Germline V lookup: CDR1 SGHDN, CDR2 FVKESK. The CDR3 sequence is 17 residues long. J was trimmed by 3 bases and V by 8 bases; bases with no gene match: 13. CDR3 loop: CASYNRGRVPSNEKLFF. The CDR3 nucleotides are TGTGCCAGCTACAACAGGGGGCGCGTGCCATCTAATGAAAAACTGTTTTTT.

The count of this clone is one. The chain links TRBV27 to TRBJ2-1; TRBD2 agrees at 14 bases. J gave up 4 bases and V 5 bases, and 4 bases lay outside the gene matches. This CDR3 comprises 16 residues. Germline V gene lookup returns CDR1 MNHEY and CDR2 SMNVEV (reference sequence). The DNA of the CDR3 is TGTGCCAGCAGTCTCCGACTAGCGGGAGGGTACAATGAGCAGTTCTTC. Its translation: CASSLRLAGGYNEQFF.

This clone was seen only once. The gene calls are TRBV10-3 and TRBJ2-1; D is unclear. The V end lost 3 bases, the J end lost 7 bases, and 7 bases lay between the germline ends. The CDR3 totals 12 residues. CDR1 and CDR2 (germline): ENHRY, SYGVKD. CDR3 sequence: CAISDQINEQFF. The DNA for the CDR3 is TGTGCCATCAGTGACCAAATTAATGAGCAGTTCTTC.

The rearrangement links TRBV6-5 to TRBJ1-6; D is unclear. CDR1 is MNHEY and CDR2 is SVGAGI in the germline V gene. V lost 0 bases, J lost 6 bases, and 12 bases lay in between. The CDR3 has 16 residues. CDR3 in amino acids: CASSYSGWTGNSPLHF. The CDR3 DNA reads TGTGCCAGCAGTTACTCGGGATGGACCGGTAATTCACCCCTCCACTTT.

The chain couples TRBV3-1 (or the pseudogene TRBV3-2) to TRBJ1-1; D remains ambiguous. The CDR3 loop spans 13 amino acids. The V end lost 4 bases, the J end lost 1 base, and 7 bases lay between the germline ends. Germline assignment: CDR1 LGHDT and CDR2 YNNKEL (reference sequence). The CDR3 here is CASSLRQNTEAFF. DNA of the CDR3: TGTGCCAGCAGCCTCCGACAGAACACTGAAGCTTTCTTT.

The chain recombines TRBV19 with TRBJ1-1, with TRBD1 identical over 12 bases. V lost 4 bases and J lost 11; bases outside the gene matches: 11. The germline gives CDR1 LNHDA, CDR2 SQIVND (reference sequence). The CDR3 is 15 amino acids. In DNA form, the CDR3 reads TGTGCCAGTAGTACCGGGACAGGGGGCTTTGGGAGGGCTTTCTTT. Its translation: CASSTGTGGFGRAFF.

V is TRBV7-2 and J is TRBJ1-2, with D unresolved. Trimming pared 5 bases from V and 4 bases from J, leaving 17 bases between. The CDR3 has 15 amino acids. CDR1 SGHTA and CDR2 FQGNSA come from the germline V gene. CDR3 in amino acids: CASSKTAAQGYGYTF. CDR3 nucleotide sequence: TGTGCCAGCAGCAAAACAGCAGCCCAAGGCTATGGCTACACCTTC.

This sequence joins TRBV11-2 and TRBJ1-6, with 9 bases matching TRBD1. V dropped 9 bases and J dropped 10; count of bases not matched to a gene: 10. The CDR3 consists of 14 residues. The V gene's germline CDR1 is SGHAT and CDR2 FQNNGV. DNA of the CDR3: TGTGCCAGTAAATTGACAGGGGGAGAATCACCCCTCCACTTT. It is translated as CASKLTGGESPLHF.

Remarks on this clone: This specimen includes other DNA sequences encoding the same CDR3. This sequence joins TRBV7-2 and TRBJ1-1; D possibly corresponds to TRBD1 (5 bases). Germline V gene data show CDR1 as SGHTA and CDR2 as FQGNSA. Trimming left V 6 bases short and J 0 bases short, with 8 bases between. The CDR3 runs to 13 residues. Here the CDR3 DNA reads TGTGCCAGCAGGCAGGGACTGAACACTGAAGCTTTCTTT. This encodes CASRQGLNTEAFF. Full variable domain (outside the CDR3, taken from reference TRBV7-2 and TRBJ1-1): GAGVSQSPSNKVTEKGKDVELRCDPISGHTALYWYRQSLGQGLEFLIYFQGNSAPDKSGLPSDRFSAERTGGSVSTLTIQRTQQEDSAVYLCASRQGLNTEAFFGQGTRLTVV.

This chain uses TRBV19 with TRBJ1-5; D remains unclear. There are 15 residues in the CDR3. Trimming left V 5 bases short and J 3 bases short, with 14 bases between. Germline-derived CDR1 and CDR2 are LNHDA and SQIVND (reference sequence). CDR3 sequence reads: CASSPGLGYNQPQHF. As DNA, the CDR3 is TGTGCCAGTAGTCCCGGCTTGGGTTACAATCAGCCCCAGCATTTT.

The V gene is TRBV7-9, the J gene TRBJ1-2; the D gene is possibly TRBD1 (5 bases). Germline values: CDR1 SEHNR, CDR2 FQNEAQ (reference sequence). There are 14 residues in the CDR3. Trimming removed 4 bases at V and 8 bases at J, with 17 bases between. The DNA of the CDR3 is TGTGCCAGCAGCTCCCGGGACTTGGCGGGGGGCTACACCTTC. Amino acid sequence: CASSSRDLAGGYTF.

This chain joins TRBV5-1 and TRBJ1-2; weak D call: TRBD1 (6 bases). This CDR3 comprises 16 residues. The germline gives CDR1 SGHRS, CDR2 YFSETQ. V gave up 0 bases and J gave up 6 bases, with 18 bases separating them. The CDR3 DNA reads TGCGCCAGCAGCTTGGCCGGGTCGAGGACAGATCATGGCTACACCTTC. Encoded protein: CASSLAGSRTDHGYTF.

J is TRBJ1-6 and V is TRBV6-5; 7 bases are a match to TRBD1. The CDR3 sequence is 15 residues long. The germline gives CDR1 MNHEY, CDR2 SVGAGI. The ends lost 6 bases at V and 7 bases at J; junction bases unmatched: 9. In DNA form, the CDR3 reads TGTGCCAGCAGGTCACAGGGGTTGAGCAATTCACCCCTCCACTTT. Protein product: CASRSQGLSNSPLHF.

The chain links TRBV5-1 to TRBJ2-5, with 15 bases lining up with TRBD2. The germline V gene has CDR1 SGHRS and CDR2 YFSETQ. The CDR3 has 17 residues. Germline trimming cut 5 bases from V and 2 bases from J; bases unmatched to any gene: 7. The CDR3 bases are TGCGCCAGCAGGCCCGGGACTAGCGGGGGGCCACAAGAGACCCAGTACTTC. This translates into CASRPGTSGGPQETQYF.

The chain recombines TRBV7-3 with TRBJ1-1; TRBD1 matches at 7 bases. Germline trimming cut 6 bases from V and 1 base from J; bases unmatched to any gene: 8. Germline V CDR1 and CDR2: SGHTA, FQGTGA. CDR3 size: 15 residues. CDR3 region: CASSQGSGGNTEAFF. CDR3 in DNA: TGTGCCAGCAGTCAAGGATCAGGGGGGAACACTGAAGCTTTCTTT. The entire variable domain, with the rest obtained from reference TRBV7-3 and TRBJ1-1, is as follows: GAGVSQTPSNKVTEKGKYVELRCDPISGHTALYWYRQSLGQGPEFLIYFQGTGAADDSGLPNDRFFAVRPEGSVSTLKIQRTERGDSAVYLCASSQGSGGNTEAFFGQGTRLTVV.

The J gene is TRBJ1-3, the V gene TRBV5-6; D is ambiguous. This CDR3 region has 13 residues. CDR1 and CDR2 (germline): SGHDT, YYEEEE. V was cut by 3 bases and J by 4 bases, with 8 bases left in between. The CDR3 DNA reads TGTGCCAGCAGCTGGACGGAAGGAAACACCATATATTTT. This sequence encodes CASSWTEGNTIYF.

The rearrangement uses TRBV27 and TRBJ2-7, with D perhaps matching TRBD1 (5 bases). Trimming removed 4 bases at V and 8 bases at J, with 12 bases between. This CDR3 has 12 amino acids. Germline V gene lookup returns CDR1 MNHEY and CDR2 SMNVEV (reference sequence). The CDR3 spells CASSSGQSKQYF. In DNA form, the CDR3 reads TGTGCCAGCAGTTCCGGACAATCCAAGCAGTACTTC.

In DNA, the CDR3 is TGTGCCAGCAGTTTATCGGCAGGGGGAAACTATGGCTACACCTTC. Its translation is CASSLSAGGNYGYTF. The genes are TRBV27 and TRBJ1-2; 7 nucleotides match TRBD1. Germline CDR1 MNHEY, CDR2 SMNVEV (reference sequence). The junction had 3 bases not matched to a gene; V was cut back by 0 bases and J by 2 bases. The CDR3 totals 15 residues.

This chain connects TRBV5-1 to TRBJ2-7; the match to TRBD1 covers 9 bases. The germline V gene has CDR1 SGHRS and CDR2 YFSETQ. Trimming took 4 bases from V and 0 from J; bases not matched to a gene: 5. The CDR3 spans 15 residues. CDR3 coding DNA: TGCGCCAGCAGCGTGGGACAGGGCGGCTCCTACGAGCAGTACTTC. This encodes CASSVGQGGSYEQYF. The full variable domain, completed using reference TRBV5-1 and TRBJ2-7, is KAGVTQTPRYLIKTRGQQVTLSCSPISGHRSVSWYQQTPGQGLQFLFEYFSETQRNKGNFPGRFSGRQFSNSRSEMNVSTLELGDSALYLCASSVGQGGSYEQYFGPGTRLTVT.

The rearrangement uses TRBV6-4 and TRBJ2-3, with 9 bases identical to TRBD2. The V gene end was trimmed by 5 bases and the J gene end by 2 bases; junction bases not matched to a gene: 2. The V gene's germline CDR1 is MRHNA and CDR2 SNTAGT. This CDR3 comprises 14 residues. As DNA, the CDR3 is TGTGCCAGCAGTACTAGCGGGTTCACAGATACGCAGTATTTT. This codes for CASSTSGFTDTQYF.

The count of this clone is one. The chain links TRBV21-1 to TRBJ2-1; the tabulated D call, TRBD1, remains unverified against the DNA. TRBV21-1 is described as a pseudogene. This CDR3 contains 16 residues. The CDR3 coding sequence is TGTGCCAGCAGCAATCTTCTACAGTTAATCTACAATGAGCAGTTCTTC. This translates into CASSNLLQLIYNEQFF.

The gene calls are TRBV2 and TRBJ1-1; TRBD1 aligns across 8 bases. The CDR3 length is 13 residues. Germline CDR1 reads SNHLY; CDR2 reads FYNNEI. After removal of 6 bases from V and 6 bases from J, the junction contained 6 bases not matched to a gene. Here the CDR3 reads CASRGQVGAEAFF. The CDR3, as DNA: TGTGCCAGCAGGGGACAGGTGGGGGCTGAAGCTTTCTTT.

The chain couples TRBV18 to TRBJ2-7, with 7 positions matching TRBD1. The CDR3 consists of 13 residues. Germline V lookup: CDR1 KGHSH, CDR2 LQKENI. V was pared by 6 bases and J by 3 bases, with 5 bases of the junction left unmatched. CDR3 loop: CASSDRVSYEQYF. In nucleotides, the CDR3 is TGTGCCAGCTCTGACAGGGTCAGCTACGAGCAGTACTTC.

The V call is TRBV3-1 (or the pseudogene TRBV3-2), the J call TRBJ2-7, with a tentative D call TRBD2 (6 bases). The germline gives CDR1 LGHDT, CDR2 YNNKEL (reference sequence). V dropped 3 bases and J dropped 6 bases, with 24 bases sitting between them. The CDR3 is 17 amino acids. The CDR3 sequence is CASSQRLGADFFTEQYF. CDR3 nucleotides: TGTGCCAGCAGCCAGCGACTAGGGGCGGACTTCTTTACCGAGCAGTACTTC.

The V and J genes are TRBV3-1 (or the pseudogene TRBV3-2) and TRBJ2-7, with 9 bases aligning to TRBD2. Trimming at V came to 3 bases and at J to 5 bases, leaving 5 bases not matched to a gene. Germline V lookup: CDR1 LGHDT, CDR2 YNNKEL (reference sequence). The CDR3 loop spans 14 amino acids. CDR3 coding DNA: TGTGCCAGCAGCCAGGCGGGAGGGCCAGACGAGCAGTACTTC. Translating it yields CASSQAGGPDEQYF.